These 19 T cell receptor beta chains originate from one sample sequenced in a study of blood T cell repertoires in COVID-19. Sequenced by immunoSEQ multiplex PCR; TCRdb stores in-frame clones only, minus some. There are approximately 250,000 clones in the sample; 83% occur only once, and around 6% lies in the top ten. Sequencing used peripheral blood. The receptors here all came from a human donor in a cohort sampled during active COVID-19.

The V gene is TRBV3-1 (or the pseudogene TRBV3-2), the J gene TRBJ2-3, with 7 bases identical to TRBD1. The CDR3 has 14 amino acids. CDR1 and CDR2 from the germline V gene are LGHDT and YNNKEL (reference sequence). The V and J ends lost 0 bases and 4 bases, in that order; junction bases with no gene match: 1. CDR3 loop: CASSQDQGADTQYF. The DNA of the CDR3 is TGTGCCAGCAGCCAAGATCAGGGGGCAGATACGCAGTATTTT.

The V call is TRBV19, the J call TRBJ1-2; 10 bases line up with TRBD1. CDR1 and CDR2 from the germline V gene are LNHDA and SQIVND (reference sequence). J was trimmed by 2 bases and V by 1 base; bases with no gene match: 4. This CDR3 is built from 16 residues. The CDR3 bases are TGTGCCAGTAGTATAGTAACGGGACAGGGGAACTATGGCTACACCTTC. This translates into CASSIVTGQGNYGYTF.

This clone was detected only a few times. V gene TRBV11-2 combines with J gene TRBJ2-7; a possible D gene is TRBD2 (6 bases). V was trimmed by 4 bases and J by 0 bases, leaving 13 bases between them. The CDR3 length is 15 residues. Germline-derived CDR1 and CDR2 are SGHAT and FQNNGV. The DNA for the CDR3 is TGTGCCAGCAGCTGGGTAGCGGACCCCTCCTACGAGCAGTACTTC. Translation: CASSWVADPSYEQYF.

The rearrangement joins TRBV5-1 to TRBJ2-7, with 8 nucleotides matching TRBD1. Germline V gene lookup returns CDR1 SGHRS and CDR2 YFSETQ. CDR3 length equals 14 residues. J gave up 6 bases and V 2 bases, and 7 bases lay outside the gene matches. CDR3 coding DNA: TGCGCCAGCAGCTTCGGGGGACAGGATCTCGAGCAGTACTTC. This encodes CASSFGGQDLEQYF.

V and J are TRBV3-1 (or the pseudogene TRBV3-2) and TRBJ1-1; D call uncertain. The germline CDR1 and CDR2 sequences are LGHDT and YNNKEL (reference sequence). This CDR3 has 13 amino acids. Trimming took 4 bases from V and 0 from J, leaving 6 bases between them. The DNA of the CDR3 is TGTGCCAGCAGCCGTCTTATGAACACTGAAGCTTTCTTT. Translation gives CASSRLMNTEAFF.

The chain couples TRBV19 to TRBJ2-1; TRBD2 is a possible D gene (5 bases). V lost 3 bases to trimming and J lost 10 bases, with 10 bases between them. The CDR3 totals 12 residues. From germline, CDR1 is LNHDA and CDR2 SQIVND (reference sequence). This chain's CDR3 is CASSMSGSEQFF. CDR3 sequence (DNA): TGTGCCAGTAGTATGTCGGGGTCCGAGCAGTTCTTC.

The V gene is TRBV5-1, the J gene TRBJ1-1, with 10 nucleotides matching TRBD1. After removal of 9 bases from V and 5 bases from J, the junction contained 10 bases not matched to a gene. The CDR3 extends over 14 amino acids. CDR1 SGHRS and CDR2 YFSETQ come from the germline V gene. The CDR3 nucleotides read TGCGCCATCGGGACAGGGGAATCTGGGACTGAAGCTTTCTTT. It encodes CAIGTGESGTEAFF.

This clone has a handful of counts. J is TRBJ2-2 and V is TRBV20-1; D uncertain. V was clipped by 3 bases and J by 1 base, with 9 bases between them. Germline V gene data show CDR1 as DFQATT and CDR2 as SNEGSKA (reference sequence). The CDR3 totals 14 residues. As DNA, the CDR3 is TGCAGTGCTAGTACGCTAGAGAACACCGGGGAGCTGTTTTTT. This gives the protein CSASTLENTGELFF.

The chain has TRBV4-2 and TRBJ1-5; 7 nucleotides match TRBD1. Looked up from germline, CDR1 is LGHNA and CDR2 is YNFKEQ. With 0 bases clipped from V and 7 bases from J, the junction kept 9 bases outside the gene matches. This CDR3 has 16 amino acids. CDR3 region: CASSQDQSGGRQPQHF. In nucleotides, the CDR3 is TGTGCCAGCAGCCAAGATCAGTCAGGGGGGCGGCAGCCCCAGCATTTT.

The rearrangement uses TRBV19 and TRBJ2-6; TRBD1 might be the D (6 bases). The CDR3 sequence is 16 residues long. The germline gives CDR1 LNHDA, CDR2 SQIVND (reference sequence). With 4 bases removed from V and 0 bases from J, the gap between germline ends came to 10 bases. The CDR3 reads CASSRQDSSGANVLTF. CDR3 sequence (DNA): TGTGCCAGTAGTAGGCAGGACAGCTCTGGGGCCAACGTCCTGACTTTC.

The CDR3 loop is CASRPQSGRFDEQFF. In DNA form, the CDR3 reads TGTGCCAGCAGACCCCAGAGCGGGAGGTTTGATGAGCAGTTCTTC. V is TRBV6-1 and J is TRBJ2-1; TRBD2 matches 9 bases. CDR1 MNHNS and CDR2 SASEGT come from the germline V gene. There are 15 residues in the CDR3. Trimming cost V 6 bases and J 8 bases; bases outside gene matches: 11.

This clone showed up just a few times. The rearrangement links TRBV7-9 to TRBJ2-7; 8 bases fit TRBD2. Germline V gene lookup returns CDR1 SEHNR and CDR2 FQNEAQ (reference sequence). The CDR3 runs 14 residues. The V and J ends lost 5 bases and 3 bases, in that order; junction bases with no gene match: 6. CDR3 DNA sequence: TGTGCCAGCAGCGAGGCCGGGACTAGCTACGAGCAGTACTTC. Translated, it gives CASSEAGTSYEQYF.

CDR3 region: CASSGGANTEAFF. The CDR3 bases are TGTGCCAGCAGTGGTGGGGCGAACACTGAAGCTTTCTTT. The rearrangement joins TRBV2 to TRBJ1-1; D is possibly TRBD1 (5 bases). Germline loops: CDR1 SNHLY, CDR2 FYNNEI. V was pared by 4 bases and J by 1 base, with 7 bases between. The CDR3 is made up of 13 amino acids.

The chain carries TRBV6-5 and TRBJ1-5, with D possibly matching TRBD1 (6 bases). Germline V CDR1 and CDR2: MNHEY, SVGAGI. CDR3 length equals 13 residues. The germline V and J ends were trimmed by 6 bases and 6 bases, with 12 bases remaining between them. The CDR3 DNA is TGTGCCAGCAGACAGGGTCAGGGTCAGCCCCAGCATTTT. Its translation: CASRQGQGQPQHF.

This clone has just one count. The V call is TRBV12-3 or TRBV12-4, the J call TRBJ1-5, with D tentatively TRBD1 (5 bases). The CDR3 extends over 13 amino acids. The V end was cut by 3 bases, the J end by 3 bases, with 6 bases between. The CDR3 loop reads CASSLTVNQPQHF. Here the CDR3 DNA reads TGTGCCAGCAGTTTGACAGTCAATCAGCCCCAGCATTTT.

The rearrangement links TRBV25-1 to TRBJ1-4; no clear D. Germline V gene data show CDR1 as MGHDK and CDR2 as SYGVNS. The CDR3 length is 14 residues. Trimming took off 1 base at V and 8 bases at J, with 11 bases between the two ends. CDR3 DNA: TGTGCCAGCAGTGAATGGTCCGCGACAGAAAAACTGTTTTTT. It is translated as CASSEWSATEKLFF. Based on the CDR3 plus reference TRBV25-1 and TRBJ1-4, the full variable domain is EADIYQTPRYLVIGTGKKITLECSQTMGHDKMYWYQQDPGMELHLIHYSYGVNSTEKGDLSSESTVSRIRTEHFPLTLESARPSHTSQYLCASSEWSATEKLFFGSGTQLSVL.

The sample holds a few counts of this clone. This chain connects TRBV3-1 (or the pseudogene TRBV3-2) to TRBJ2-3, with 7 bases identical to TRBD2. Germline trimming cut 4 bases from V and 0 bases from J; bases unmatched to any gene: 10. Per germline, CDR1 LGHDT and CDR2 YNNKEL (reference sequence). This CDR3 is built from 17 residues. This CDR3 reads CASSLSGAPMSTDTQYF. The DNA for the CDR3 is TGTGCCAGCAGCCTGAGCGGGGCGCCGATGAGCACAGATACGCAGTATTTT.

The chain couples TRBV18 to TRBJ2-5; possible D gene TRBD1, 6 bases. This CDR3 region has 13 residues. Germline V CDR1 and CDR2: KGHSH, LQKENI. Trimming pared 3 bases from V and 5 bases from J, leaving 10 bases between. CDR3 in DNA: TGTGCCAGCTCACCTGGGACATCGGAGACCCAGTACTTC. Translating gives CASSPGTSETQYF.

This clone was detected once. This chain joins TRBV15 and TRBJ2-1; D ambiguous. This CDR3 contains 13 residues. Germline V gene sequence: CDR1 LNHNV, CDR2 YYDKDF (reference sequence). The germline V and J ends were trimmed by 0 bases and 9 bases, with 9 bases remaining between them. CDR3 in amino acids: CATSRDTTGEQFF. The CDR3 coding sequence is TGTGCCACCAGCAGAGATACAACGGGTGAGCAGTTCTTC.